What follows are 10 T cell receptor beta chains derived from one specimen sequenced in a study of cytomegalovirus exposure and HLA in healthy donors. 13 Jbeta primers and 60 Vbeta primers were used for the PCR. Profiled with immunoSEQ multiplex PCR; TCRdb holds only in-frame clones, not every one. Of hundreds of thousands of clones detected, over 60% appear once; the ten largest clones hold 1.5% to 2%. The sample was PBMCs. All receptors come from a male donor in good health and CMV-seronegative.

The chain recombines TRBV28 with TRBJ1-5, with a weak D call TRBD1 (5 bases). Germline CDR1 MDHEN, CDR2 SYDVKM. V gave up 5 bases and J gave up 4 bases, with 18 bases separating them. This CDR3 has 16 residues. The CDR3 DNA sequence: TGTGCCAGCAGTCCCCACTGGACGGGGGGGAATCAGCCCCAGCATTTT. Protein: CASSPHWTGGNQPQHF.

V and J are TRBV6-6 and TRBJ1-3; TRBD1 agrees at 8 bases. CDR3 length equals 16 residues. Per the germline V gene, CDR1 is MNHNY and CDR2 is SVGAGI (reference sequence). V trimming: 0 bases; J trimming: 7 bases; junction bases outside the gene matches: 8. As DNA, the CDR3 is TGTGCCAGCAGTTACTCGCTCGGACAGGGTGGCAACACCATATATTTT. Translating it yields CASSYSLGQGGNTIYF.

V usage is TRBV5-1 and J usage is TRBJ2-1; D uncertain. Deletions cut 2 bases from V and 4 bases from J, with 7 bases between. Germline CDR1 is SGHRS and CDR2 is YFSETQ. The CDR3 has 13 amino acids. The CDR3 loop is CASSLDQYNEQFF. CDR3 in DNA: TGCGCCAGCAGCTTAGATCAGTACAATGAGCAGTTCTTC.

The chain is built from TRBV25-1 and TRBJ2-7; 7 bases fit TRBD1. Germline loops: CDR1 MGHDK, CDR2 SYGVNS. This CDR3 comprises 17 residues. V was pared by 4 bases and J by 0 bases, with 12 bases of the junction left unmatched. In DNA, the CDR3 is TGTGCCAGCAGTGGGCATATGGGGACAGCGAGCTCCTACGAGCAGTACTTC. This translates into CASSGHMGTASSYEQYF.

The rearrangement links TRBV10-3 to TRBJ2-3; 7 bases line up with TRBD1. Losses at the gene ends were 4 bases for V and 0 bases for J; bases not matched to a gene: 7. The CDR3 has 16 amino acids. The germline CDR1 and CDR2 sequences are ENHRY and SYGVKD. The CDR3 region has the DNA TGTGCCATCAGTGGCGAGACAGGGTCTAGCACAGATACGCAGTATTTT. As protein: CAISGETGSSTDTQYF.

In regard to this clone: Other nucleotide sequences from this sample produce the same CDR3. The chain links TRBV28 to TRBJ1-3, with 7 bases that match TRBD1. V lost 6 bases, J lost 4 bases, and 3 bases stayed unmatched. CDR1 and CDR2 from the germline V gene are MDHEN and SYDVKM. The CDR3 loop spans 13 amino acids. The CDR3: CASSEGQGNTIYF. The DNA for the CDR3 is TGTGCCAGCAGCGAGGGACAGGGAAACACCATATATTTT.

This sequence joins TRBV29-1 and TRBJ2-7, with 8 bases fitting TRBD1. V shed 7 bases and J 6 bases; nucleotides not matched to a gene: 11. The CDR3 has 13 residues. Germline CDR1 and CDR2: SQVTM and ANQGSEA. CDR3 nucleotides: TGCAGCGGCCAAGGTTGGACAGGGACCGAGCAGTACTTC. Encoded protein: CSGQGWTGTEQYF.

The count of this clone is one. This sequence joins TRBV6-1 and TRBJ1-5; D perhaps matches TRBD1 (6 bases). Germline CDR1 reads MNHNS; CDR2 reads SASEGT. CDR3 length: 14 residues. Trimming left V 6 bases short and J 6 bases short, with 15 bases between. As DNA, the CDR3 is TGTGCCAGCAGCAACGGGGGGCAAGGTCAGCCCCAGCATTTT. Protein: CASSNGGQGQPQHF.

The gene calls are TRBV18 and TRBJ1-1, with a possible D match to TRBD1 (5 bases). CDR3 length: 15 residues. V was pared by 3 bases and J by 1 base, with 12 bases between. Germline lookup yields CDR1 KGHSH and CDR2 LQKENI. DNA of the CDR3: TGTGCCAGCTCACCGGGGGGGAGGTGGAACACTGAAGCTTTCTTT. It is translated as CASSPGGRWNTEAFF.

The table lists this clone with a few counts. The chain uses TRBV7-3 and TRBJ2-5; 12 bases fit TRBD2. In germline, CDR1 is SGHTA, CDR2 FQGTGA. The CDR3 runs 14 residues. The V segment lost 6 bases and the J segment 7 bases; nucleotides outside the gene matches: 6. CDR3: CASSRLAGDGTQYF. The CDR3, as DNA: TGTGCCAGCAGTCGACTAGCGGGAGATGGGACCCAGTACTTC.